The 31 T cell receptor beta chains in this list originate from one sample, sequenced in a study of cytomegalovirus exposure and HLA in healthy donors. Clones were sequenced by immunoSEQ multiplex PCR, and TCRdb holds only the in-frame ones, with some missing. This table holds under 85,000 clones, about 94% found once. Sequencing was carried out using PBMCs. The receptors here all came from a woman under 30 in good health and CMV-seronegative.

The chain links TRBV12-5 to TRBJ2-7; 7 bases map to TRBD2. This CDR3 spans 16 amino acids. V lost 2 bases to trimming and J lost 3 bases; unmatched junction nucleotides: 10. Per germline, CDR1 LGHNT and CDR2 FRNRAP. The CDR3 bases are TGTGCTAGTGGTTTGAGGCGGGGGAGCATGGACTACGAGCAGTACTTC. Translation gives CASGLRRGSMDYEQYF.

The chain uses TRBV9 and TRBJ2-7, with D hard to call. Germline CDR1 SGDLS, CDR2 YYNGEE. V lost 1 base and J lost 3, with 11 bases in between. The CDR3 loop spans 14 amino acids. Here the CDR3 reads CASSVHGESYEQYF. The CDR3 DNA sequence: TGTGCCAGCAGCGTACACGGAGAGAGCTACGAGCAGTACTTC.

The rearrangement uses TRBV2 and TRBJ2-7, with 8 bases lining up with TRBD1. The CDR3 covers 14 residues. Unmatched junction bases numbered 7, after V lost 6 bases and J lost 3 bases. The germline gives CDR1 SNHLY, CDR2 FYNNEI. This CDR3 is CASRGQELNYEQYF. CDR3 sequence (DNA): TGTGCCAGCAGGGGACAGGAATTGAACTACGAGCAGTACTTC.

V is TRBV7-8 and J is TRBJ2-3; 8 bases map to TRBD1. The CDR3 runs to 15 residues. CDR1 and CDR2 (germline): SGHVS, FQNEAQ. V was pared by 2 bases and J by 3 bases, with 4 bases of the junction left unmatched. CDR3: CASSLRDRTTDTQYF. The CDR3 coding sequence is TGTGCCAGCAGCTTACGGGACAGGACTACAGATACGCAGTATTTT.

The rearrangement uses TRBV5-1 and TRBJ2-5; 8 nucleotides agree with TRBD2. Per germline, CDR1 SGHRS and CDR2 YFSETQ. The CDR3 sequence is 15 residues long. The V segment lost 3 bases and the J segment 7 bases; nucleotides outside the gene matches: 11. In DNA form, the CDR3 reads TGCGCCAGCAGCTCGAGCGGGGGCACCCGGGGGACCCAGTACTTC. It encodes CASSSSGGTRGTQYF.

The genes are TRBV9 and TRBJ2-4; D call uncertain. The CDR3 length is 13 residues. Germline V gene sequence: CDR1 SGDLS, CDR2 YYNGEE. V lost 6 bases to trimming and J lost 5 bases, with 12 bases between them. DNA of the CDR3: TGTGCCAGCAACCTGGAAGGAGAAAACATTCAGTACTTC. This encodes CASNLEGENIQYF.

CDR3 coding DNA: TGTGCCAGCAGCTTAGCGGAAGGACAGACCTACGAGCAGTACTTC. Its translation is CASSLAEGQTYEQYF. This chain connects TRBV7-2 to TRBJ2-7; possible D gene TRBD1, 6 bases. Trimming cost V 0 bases and J 2 bases, with 11 bases left between them. This CDR3 has 15 residues. The V gene's germline CDR1 is SGHTA and CDR2 FQGNSA.

In DNA form, the CDR3 reads TGTGCCAGCAGCGTCCGGGACAACGATGAAAAACTGTTTTTT. This gives the protein CASSVRDNDEKLFF. The chain carries TRBV9 and TRBJ1-4, with D tentatively TRBD1 (6 bases). The CDR3 sequence is 14 residues long. Germline CDR1 is SGDLS and CDR2 is YYNGEE. Trimming cost V 2 bases and J 6 bases, with 11 bases left between them.

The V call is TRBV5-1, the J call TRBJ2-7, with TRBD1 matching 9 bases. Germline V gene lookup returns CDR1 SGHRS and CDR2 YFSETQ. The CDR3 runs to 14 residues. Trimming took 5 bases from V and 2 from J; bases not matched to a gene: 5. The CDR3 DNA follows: TGCGCCAGCAGTCAAAACAGGGGGCCCTACGAGCAGTACTTC. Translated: CASSQNRGPYEQYF.

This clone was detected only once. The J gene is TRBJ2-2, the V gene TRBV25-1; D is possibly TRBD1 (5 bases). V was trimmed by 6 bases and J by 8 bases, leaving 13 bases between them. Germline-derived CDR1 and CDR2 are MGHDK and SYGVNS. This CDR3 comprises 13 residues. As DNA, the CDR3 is TGTGCCAGCAGGAATGGGGCCCTGGGGGAGCTGTTTTTT. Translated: CASRNGALGELFF.

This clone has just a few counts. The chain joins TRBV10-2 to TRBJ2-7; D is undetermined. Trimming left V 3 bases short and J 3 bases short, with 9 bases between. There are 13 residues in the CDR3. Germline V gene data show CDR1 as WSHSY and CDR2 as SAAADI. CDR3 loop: CASSDPGDYEQYF. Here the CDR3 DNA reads TGCGCCAGCAGTGATCCAGGTGACTACGAGCAGTACTTC.

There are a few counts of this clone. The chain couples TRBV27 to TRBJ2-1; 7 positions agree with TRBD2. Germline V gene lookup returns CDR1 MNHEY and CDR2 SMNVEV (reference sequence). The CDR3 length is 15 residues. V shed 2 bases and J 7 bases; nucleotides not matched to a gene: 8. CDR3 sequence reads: CASSLRWGGPNEQFF. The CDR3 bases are TGTGCCAGCAGTTTACGGTGGGGGGGACCGAATGAGCAGTTCTTC.

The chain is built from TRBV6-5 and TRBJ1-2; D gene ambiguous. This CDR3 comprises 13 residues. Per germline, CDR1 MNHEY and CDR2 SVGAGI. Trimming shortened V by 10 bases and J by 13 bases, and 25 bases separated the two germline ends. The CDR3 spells CATSDSGFPWLTF. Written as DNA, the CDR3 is TGTGCCACCAGCGATTCAGGATTCCCTTGGCTCACCTTC.

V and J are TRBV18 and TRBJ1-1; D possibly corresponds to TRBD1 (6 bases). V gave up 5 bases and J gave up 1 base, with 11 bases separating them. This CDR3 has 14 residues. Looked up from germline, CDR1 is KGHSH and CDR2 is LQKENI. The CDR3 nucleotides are TGTGCCAGCTCAACTCAGGGGTGGAACACTGAAGCTTTCTTT. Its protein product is CASSTQGWNTEAFF.

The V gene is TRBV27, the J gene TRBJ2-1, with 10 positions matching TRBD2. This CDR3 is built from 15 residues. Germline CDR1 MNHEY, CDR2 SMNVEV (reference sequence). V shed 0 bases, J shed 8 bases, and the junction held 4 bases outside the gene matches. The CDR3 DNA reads TGTGCCAGCAGTTTATCGCCTAGCGGGGGATATGAGCAGTTCTTC. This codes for CASSLSPSGGYEQFF.

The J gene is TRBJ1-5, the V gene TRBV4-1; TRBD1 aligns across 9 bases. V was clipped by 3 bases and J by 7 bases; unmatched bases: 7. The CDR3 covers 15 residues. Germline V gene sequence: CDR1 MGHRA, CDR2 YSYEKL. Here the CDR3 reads CASSQTRDREQPQHF. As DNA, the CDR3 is TGCGCCAGCAGCCAGACCCGGGACAGGGAGCAGCCCCAGCATTTT.

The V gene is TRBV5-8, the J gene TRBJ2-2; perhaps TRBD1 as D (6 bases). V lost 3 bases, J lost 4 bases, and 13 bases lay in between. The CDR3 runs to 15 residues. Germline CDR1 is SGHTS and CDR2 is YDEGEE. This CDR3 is CASSYRVQSTGELFF. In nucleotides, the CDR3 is TGTGCCAGCAGCTACAGGGTCCAGAGCACCGGGGAGCTGTTTTTT. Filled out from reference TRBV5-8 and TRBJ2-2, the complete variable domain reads EAGVTQSPTHLIKTRGQQATLRCSPISGHTSVYWYQQALGLGLQFLLWYDEGEERNRGNFPPRFSGRQFPNYSSELNVNALELEDSALYLCASSYRVQSTGELFFGEGSRLTVL.

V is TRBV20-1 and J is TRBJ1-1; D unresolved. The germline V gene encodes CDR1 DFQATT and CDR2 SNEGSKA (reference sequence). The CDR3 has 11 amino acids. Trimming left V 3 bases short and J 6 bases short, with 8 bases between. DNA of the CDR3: TGCAGTGCTAGGTTTGTAGCTGAAGCTTTCTTT. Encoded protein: CSARFVAEAFF.

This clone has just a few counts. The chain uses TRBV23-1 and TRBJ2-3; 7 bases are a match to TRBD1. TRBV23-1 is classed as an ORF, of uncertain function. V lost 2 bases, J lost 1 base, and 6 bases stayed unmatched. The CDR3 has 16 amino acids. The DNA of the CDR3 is TGCGCCAGCAGTCAAGAGACGGGACAGTGCACAGATACGCAGTATTTT. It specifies CASSQETGQCTDTQYF.

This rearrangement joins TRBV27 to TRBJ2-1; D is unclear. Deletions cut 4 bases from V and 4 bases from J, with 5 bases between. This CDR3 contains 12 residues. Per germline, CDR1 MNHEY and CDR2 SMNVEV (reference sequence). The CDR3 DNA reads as TGTGCCAGCAGTTCAGTATACAATGAGCAGTTCTTC. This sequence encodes CASSSVYNEQFF.

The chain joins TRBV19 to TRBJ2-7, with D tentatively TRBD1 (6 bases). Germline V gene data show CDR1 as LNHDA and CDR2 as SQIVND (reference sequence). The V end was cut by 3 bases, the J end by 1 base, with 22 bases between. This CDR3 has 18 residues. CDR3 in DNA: TGTGCCAGTAGTATGGGCTTTTCCGGGACAAAGAGTTCCTACGAGCAGTACTTC. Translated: CASSMGFSGTKSSYEQYF.

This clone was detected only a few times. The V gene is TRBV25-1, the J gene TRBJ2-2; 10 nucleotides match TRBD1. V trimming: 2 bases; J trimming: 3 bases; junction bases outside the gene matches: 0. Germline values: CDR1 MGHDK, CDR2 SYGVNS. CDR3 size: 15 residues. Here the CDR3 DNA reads TGTGCCAGCAGTGAAGGGACAGGGGACACCGGGGAGCTGTTTTTT. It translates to CASSEGTGDTGELFF.

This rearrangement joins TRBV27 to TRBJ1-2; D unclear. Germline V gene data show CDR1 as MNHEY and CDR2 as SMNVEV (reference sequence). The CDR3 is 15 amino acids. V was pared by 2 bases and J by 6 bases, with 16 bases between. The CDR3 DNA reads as TGTGCCAGCAGTTTAACTCTGAGGGCTTTTAATGGCTACACCTTC. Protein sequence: CASSLTLRAFNGYTF.

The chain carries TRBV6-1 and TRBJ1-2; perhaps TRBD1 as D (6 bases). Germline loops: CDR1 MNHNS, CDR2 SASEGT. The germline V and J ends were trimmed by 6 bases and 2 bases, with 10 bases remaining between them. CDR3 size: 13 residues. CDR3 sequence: CASRRQENYGYTF. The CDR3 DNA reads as TGTGCCAGCAGACGACAGGAGAACTATGGCTACACCTTC.

The CDR3 here is CAWSLGQIYGYTF. DNA for the CDR3: TGTGCCTGGAGTTTGGGACAGATCTATGGCTACACCTTC. The chain is built from TRBV30 and TRBJ1-2, with 7 bases aligning to TRBD1. The CDR3 spans 13 residues. The germline gives CDR1 GTSNPN, CDR2 SVGIG (reference sequence). V lost 2 bases to trimming and J lost 4 bases; unmatched junction nucleotides: 4. The complete variable domain, with remaining parts taken from reference TRBV30 and TRBJ1-2, reads SQTIHQWPATLVQPVGSPLSLECTVEGTSNPNLYWYRQAAGRGLQLLFYSVGIGQISSEVPQNLSASRPQDRQFILSSKKLLLSDSGFYLCAWSLGQIYGYTFGSGTRLTVV.

CDR3 coding DNA: TGTGCCAGCAGTTTATGGGGTGACAGGAGCAATCAGCCCCAGCATTTT. Translation gives CASSLWGDRSNQPQHF. V and J are TRBV27 and TRBJ1-5, with D perhaps TRBD1 (6 bases). Trimming pared 1 base from V and 1 base from J, leaving 11 bases between. CDR3 length: 16 residues. Germline lookup yields CDR1 MNHEY and CDR2 SMNVEV (reference sequence).

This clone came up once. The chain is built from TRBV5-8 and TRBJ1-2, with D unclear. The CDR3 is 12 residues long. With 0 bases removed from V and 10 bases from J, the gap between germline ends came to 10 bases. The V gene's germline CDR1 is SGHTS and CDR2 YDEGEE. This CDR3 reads CASSLAWLHYTF. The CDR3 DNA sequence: TGTGCCAGCAGCTTGGCATGGCTTCACTACACCTTC. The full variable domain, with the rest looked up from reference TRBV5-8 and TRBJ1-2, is EAGVTQSPTHLIKTRGQQATLRCSPISGHTSVYWYQQALGLGLQFLLWYDEGEERNRGNFPPRFSGRQFPNYSSELNVNALELEDSALYLCASSLAWLHYTFGSGTRLTVV.

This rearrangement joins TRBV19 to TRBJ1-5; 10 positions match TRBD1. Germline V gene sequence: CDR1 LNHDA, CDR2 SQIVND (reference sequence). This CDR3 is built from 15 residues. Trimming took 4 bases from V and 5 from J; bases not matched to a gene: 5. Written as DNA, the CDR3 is TGTGCCAGTAGTAAACGGGACAGGGGTTATCAGCCCCAGCATTTT. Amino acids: CASSKRDRGYQPQHF.

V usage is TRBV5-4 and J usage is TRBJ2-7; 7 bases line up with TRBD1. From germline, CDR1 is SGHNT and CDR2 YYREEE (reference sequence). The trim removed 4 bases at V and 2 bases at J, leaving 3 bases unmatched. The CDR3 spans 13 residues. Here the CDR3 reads CASSRDSTYEQYF. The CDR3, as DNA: TGTGCCAGCAGCCGGGACAGCACCTACGAGCAGTACTTC.

The CDR3 protein is CASSPQGTEAFF. As DNA, the CDR3 is TGTGCCAGCTCACCTCAGGGGACCGAAGCTTTCTTT. This chain uses TRBV18 with TRBJ1-1, with D perhaps matching TRBD1 (6 bases). V dropped 3 bases and J dropped 8 bases, with 10 bases sitting between them. The CDR3 is 12 amino acids. CDR1 and CDR2 (germline): KGHSH, LQKENI.

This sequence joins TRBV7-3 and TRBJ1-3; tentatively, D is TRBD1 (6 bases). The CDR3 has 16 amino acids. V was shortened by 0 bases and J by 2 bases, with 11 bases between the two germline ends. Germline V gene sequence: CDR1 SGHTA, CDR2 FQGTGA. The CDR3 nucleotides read TGTGCCAGCAGCTTAACCCCCGGGGGGCCTGGAAACACCATATATTTT. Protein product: CASSLTPGGPGNTIYF. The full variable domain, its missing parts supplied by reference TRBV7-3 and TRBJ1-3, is GAGVSQTPSNKVTEKGKYVELRCDPISGHTALYWYRQSLGQGPEFLIYFQGTGAADDSGLPNDRFFAVRPEGSVSTLKIQRTERGDSAVYLCASSLTPGGPGNTIYFGEGSWLTVV.